The 8 T cell receptor gamma chains in this list originate from one sample, sequenced in a study of γδ T cells in repeated Plasmodium falciparum infection. TCRdb re-called the multiplex PCR reads using CATT. The data contain 25,000 to 30,000 gamma-chain clones, 3% of them singletons. Flow sorting of PBMC yielded separate Vgamma9/Vdelta2+ and Vdelta2-negative gammadelta T cell populations for bulk repertoire analysis. Source material: gamma-delta T cells from blood. Source of these receptors: a pool of human donors (malaria-infected and uninfected, not separated).

Worth noting for this clone: Translating this DNA gives a protein that differs at residue 5 from the TCRdb one, which belongs to a much larger clone; a read error is likely, and the protein shown is this translation. The chain employs TRGV4 and TRGJ1 or TRGJ2. Losses at the gene ends were 5 bases for V and 3 bases for J; bases not matched to a gene: 10. Germline values: CDR1 EGSTGY, CDR2 YDSYTSSV. The CDR3 is 14 residues long. CDR3 coding DNA: TGTGCCACCTGGGTCCTGACGGGTTATTATAAGAAACTCTTT. It encodes CATWVLTGYYKKLF.

As concerns this clone: The TCRdb protein, from a much larger clone, departs from this DNA's translation at residue 10, likely by read error; the protein shown derives from the DNA. V gene TRGV9 combines with J gene TRGJ1 or TRGJ2. Here the J gene came from matching the DNA to germline, since TCRdb omits it. Germline V gives CDR1 GITISATS, CDR2 ISYDGTV (reference sequence). The CDR3 loop spans 15 amino acids. V lost 3 bases and J lost 5; bases outside the gene matches: 13. CDR3 loop: CALWEPGPHHYKKLF. Here the CDR3 DNA reads TGTGCCTTGTGGGAGCCCGGCCCACATCATTATAAGAAACTCTTT.

This clone appeared a few times. This sequence is one base from a far larger clone and is likely a read error. The sample carries other DNA sequences with the same CDR3. CDR3 DNA: TGTGCCACATGGGCCCCGGTCGGAGGCTATAAGAAACTCTTT. Its protein is CATWAPVGGYKKLF. This chain links TRGV4 with TRGJ1 or TRGJ2. Germline matching of the DNA provided the J gene here, since TCRdb leaves it blank. The CDR3 runs 14 residues. Germline-derived CDR1 and CDR2 are EGSTGY and YDSYTSSV.

Concerning this clone: The TCRdb protein comes from a much larger clone and disagrees with this DNA's translation at residue 2, likely due to a read error; the protein given here is derived from the DNA. The genes are TRGV5 and TRGJ1 or TRGJ2. TCRdb lists no J gene, so it was determined here by aligning the DNA to germline. Germline CDR1 and CDR2: VINAFY and YDVSNSKD. This CDR3 has 14 residues. The CDR3 sequence: CTTWDRRAYYKKLF. In nucleotides, the CDR3 is TGTACCACCTGGGACAGGAGGGCCTATTATAAGAAACTCTTT.

A few counts support this clone. This likely traces to a read error, being one base from a far larger clone. The same CDR3 is also encoded by other DNA sequences in this sample. No J gene was called, and the V gene is TRGV9. The CDR3 is 14 residues long. Germline assignment: CDR1 GITISATS and CDR2 ISYDGTV (reference sequence). The CDR3 DNA reads as TGTGCCTTGTGGGACCACCTCCAGGCTTATAAGAAACTCTTC. Amino acids: CALWDHLQAYKKLF.

This clone has a count of ten or more. A much larger clonotype is one base distant, so this may be a read error. Other DNA sequences in the same sample also yield this CDR3. This chain links TRGV9 with TRGJP. This CDR3 is built from 17 residues. The J segment lost 2 bases and the V segment lost 0 bases, leaving 1 base of the junction unmatched. CDR1 is GITISATS and CDR2 is ISYDGTV in the germline V gene (reference sequence). The CDR3, as DNA: TGTGCCTTGTGGGAGGTGCGGCAAGAGTTGGGCAAAAAAATCAAGGTATTT. This gives the protein CALWEVRQELGKKIKVF.

Relative to its sample, this clone is medium-sized. This chain links TRGV9 with TRGJ1 or TRGJ2. Trimming took 3 bases from V and 3 from J; bases not matched to a gene: 5. The CDR3 has 13 amino acids. Germline V lookup: CDR1 GITISATS, CDR2 ISYDGTV (reference sequence). The CDR3 DNA is TGTGCCTTGTGGGAGCCCACTTATTATAAGAAACTCTTT. Translated: CALWEPTYYKKLF.

At least ten counts were recorded for this clone. TCRdb's listed protein matches a much larger clone and diverges from this DNA's translation at residue 3, likely through a read error; the protein shown comes from the DNA. The chain is built from TRGV3 and TRGJ1 or TRGJ2. Germline CDR1 VTNTFY, CDR2 YDVSTARD (reference sequence). The CDR3 runs 12 residues. CDR3 DNA sequence: TGTGCCGCCTGGGACAGCAGTTATAAGAAACTCTTT. Translation: CAAWDSSYKKLF.